The clone carrying this T cell receptor (beta chain) appeared many times. Its antigen is currently unknown. This sample is drawn from a study of identical twins. The CDR3 is 12 residues long. Looked up from germline, CDR1 is MNHEY and CDR2 is SVGAGI. Trimming stripped 0 bases from V and 6 bases from J, with 6 bases between. Study-wide results and limits: Cord blood's abundant beta clonotypes had fewer insertions, unlike memory repertoires.

One entry per CDR3 protein results from TCRdb running MiXCR on the 5' RACE reads. Of hundreds of thousands of distinct CDR3 sequences in the sample, approximately 24% were seen once. These same records also appear under a second study, on T cells expressing NK-cell markers. That source notes: Eight donors were sequenced, seven testing HCMV-seropositive and one testing seronegative.

The V call is TRBV6-5, the J call TRBJ2-7; no reliable D call. Sequenced: CD4+ T cells sorted from blood. The sequence was collected from a young woman in good health. DNA of the CDR3: TGTGCCAGCAGTTACTCGCGAGGCGAGCAGTACTTC. Amino acid sequence: CASSYSRGEQYF.